One TCR beta chain is described in this entry. Generated by immunoSEQ multiplex PCR, the TCRdb table keeps only in-frame clones and is missing some. The data contain about 180,000 clones, about 83% of them singletons. These data belong to a study of blood T cell repertoires in COVID-19. J gave up 4 bases and V 5 bases, and 8 bases lay outside the gene matches. Germline V lookup: CDR1 SNHLY, CDR2 FYNNEI. CDR3 length: 16 amino acids. This chain uses TRBV2 with TRBJ2-3, with 11 bases that match TRBD2. This receptor was taken from a woman in her thirties who had recovered from COVID-19. Sequenced: PBMCs or T cells enriched from blood (not recorded which). CDR3 bases: TGTGCCAGCAGTAGAGAACTAGCGGGAGTGTCAGATACGCAGTATTTT. This codes for CASSRELAGVSDTQYF. Based on the CDR3 plus reference TRBV2 and TRBJ2-3, the full variable domain is EPEVTQTPSHQVTQMGQEVILRCVPISNHLYFYWYRQILGQKVEFLVSFYNNEISEKSEIFDDQFSVERPDGSNFTLKIRSTKLEDSAMYFCASSRELAGVSDTQYFGPGTRLTVL.